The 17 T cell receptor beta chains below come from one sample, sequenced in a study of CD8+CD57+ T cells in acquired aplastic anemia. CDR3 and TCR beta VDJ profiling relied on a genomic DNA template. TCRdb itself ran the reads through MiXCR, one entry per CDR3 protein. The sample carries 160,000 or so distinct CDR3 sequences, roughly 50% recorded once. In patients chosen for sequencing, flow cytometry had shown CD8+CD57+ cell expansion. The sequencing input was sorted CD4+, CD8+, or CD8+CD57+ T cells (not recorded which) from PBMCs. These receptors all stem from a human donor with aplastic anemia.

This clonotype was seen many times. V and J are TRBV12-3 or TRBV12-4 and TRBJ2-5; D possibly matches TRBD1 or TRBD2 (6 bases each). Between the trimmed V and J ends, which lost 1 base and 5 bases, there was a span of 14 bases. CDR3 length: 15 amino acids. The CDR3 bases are TGTGCCAGCAGTTTAGTTCCGGGGGCCCGGGAGACCCAGTACTTC. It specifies CASSLVPGARETQYF.

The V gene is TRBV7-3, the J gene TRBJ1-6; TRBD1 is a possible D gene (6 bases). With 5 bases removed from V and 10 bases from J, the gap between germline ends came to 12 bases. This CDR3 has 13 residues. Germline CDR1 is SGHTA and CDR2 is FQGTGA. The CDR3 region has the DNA TGTGCCAGCAGCCCAGGGGCCGCGTCACCCCTCCACTTT. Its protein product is CASSPGAASPLHF.

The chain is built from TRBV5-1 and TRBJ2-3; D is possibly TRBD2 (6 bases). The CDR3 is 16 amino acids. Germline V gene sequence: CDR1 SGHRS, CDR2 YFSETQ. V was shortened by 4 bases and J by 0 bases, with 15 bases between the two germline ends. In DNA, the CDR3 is TGCGCCAGCAGCCTTGTTATAGCGGCTAGCACAGATACGCAGTATTTT. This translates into CASSLVIAASTDTQYF.

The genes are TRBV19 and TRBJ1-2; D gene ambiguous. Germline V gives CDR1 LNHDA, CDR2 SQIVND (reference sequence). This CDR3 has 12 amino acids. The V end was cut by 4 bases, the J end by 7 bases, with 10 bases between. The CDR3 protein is CASSSAYAGYTF. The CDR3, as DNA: TGTGCCAGTAGTAGCGCGTATGCTGGCTACACCTTC. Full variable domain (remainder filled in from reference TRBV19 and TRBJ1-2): DGGITQSPKYLFRKEGQNVTLSCEQNLNHDAMYWYRQDPGQGLRLIYYSQIVNDFQKGDIAEGYSVSREKKESFPLTVTSAQKNPTAFYLCASSSAYAGYTFGSGTRLTVV.

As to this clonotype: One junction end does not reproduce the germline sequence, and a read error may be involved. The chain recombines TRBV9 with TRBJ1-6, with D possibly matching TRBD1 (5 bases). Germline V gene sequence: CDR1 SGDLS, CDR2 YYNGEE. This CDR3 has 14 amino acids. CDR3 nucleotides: TGTGCCAGCAGCTGGGGGGGAGATAAGTCACCCCTCCACTTT. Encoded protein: CASSWGGDKSPLHF.

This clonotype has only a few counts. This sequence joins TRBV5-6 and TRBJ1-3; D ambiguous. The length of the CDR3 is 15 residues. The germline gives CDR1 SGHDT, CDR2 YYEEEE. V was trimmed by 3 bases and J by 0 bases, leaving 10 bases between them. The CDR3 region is CASSSEVYSGNTIYF. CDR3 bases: TGTGCCAGCAGCTCGGAGGTTTACTCTGGAAACACCATATATTTT.

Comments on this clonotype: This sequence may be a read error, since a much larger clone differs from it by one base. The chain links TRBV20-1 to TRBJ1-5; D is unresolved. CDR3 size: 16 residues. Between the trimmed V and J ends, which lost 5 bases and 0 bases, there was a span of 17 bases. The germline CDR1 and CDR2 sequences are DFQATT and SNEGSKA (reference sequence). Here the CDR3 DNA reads TGCAGTGCTCGGAGGCGCGGAGACCTTAGCAATCAGCCCCAGCATTTT. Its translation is CSARRRGDLSNQPQHF.

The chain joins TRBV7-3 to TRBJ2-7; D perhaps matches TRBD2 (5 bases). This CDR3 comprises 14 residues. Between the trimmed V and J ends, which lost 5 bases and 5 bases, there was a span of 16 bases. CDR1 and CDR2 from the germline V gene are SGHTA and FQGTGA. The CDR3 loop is CASSPGGLPNEQYF. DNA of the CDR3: TGTGCCAGCAGCCCAGGAGGCCTTCCGAACGAGCAGTACTTC.

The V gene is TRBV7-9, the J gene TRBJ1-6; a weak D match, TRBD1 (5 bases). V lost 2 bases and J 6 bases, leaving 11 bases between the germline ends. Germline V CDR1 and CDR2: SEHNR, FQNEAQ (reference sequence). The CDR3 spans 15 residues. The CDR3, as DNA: TGTGCCAGCAGCTTAACAGGAGGAAGTAATTCACCCCTCCACTTT. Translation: CASSLTGGSNSPLHF.

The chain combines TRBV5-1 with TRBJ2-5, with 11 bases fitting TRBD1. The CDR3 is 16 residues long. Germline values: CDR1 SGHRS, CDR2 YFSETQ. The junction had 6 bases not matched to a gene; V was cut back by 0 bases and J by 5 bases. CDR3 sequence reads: CASSLAGQGARETQYF. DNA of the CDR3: TGCGCCAGCAGCTTGGCCGGACAGGGGGCTAGGGAGACCCAGTACTTC. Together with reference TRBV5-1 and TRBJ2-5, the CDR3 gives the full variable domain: KAGVTQTPRYLIKTRGQQVTLSCSPISGHRSVSWYQQTPGQGLQFLFEYFSETQRNKGNFPGRFSGRQFSNSRSEMNVSTLELGDSALYLCASSLAGQGARETQYFGPGTRLLVL.

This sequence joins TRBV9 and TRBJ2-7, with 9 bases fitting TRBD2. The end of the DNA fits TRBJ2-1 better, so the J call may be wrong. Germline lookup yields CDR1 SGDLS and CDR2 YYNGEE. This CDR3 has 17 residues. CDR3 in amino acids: CASGGRIAGLASDEQFF. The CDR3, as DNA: TGTGCCAGCGGGGGACGTATAGCGGGACTAGCATCTGATGAGCAGTTCTTC.

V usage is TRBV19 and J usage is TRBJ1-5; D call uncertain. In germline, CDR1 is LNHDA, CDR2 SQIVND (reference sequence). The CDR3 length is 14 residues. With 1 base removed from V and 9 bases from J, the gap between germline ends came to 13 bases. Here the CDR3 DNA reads TGTGCCAGTAGTATAGTGCCTAGCGGGAGGCCCCAGCATTTT. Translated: CASSIVPSGRPQHF.

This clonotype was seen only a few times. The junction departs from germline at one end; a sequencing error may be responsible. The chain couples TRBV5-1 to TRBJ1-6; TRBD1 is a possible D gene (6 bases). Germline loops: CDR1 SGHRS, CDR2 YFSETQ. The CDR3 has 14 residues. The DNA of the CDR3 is TGTGCCAGCAGCCCCGGGCAGGGGAGTTCACCCCTCCACTTT. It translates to CASSPGQGSSPLHF.

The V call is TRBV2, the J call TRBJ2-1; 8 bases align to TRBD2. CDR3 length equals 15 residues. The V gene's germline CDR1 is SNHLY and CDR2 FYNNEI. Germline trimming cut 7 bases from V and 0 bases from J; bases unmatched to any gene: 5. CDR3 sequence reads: CASTTTSGSYNEQFF. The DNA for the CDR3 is TGTGCCAGCACTACTACTAGCGGCTCCTACAATGAGCAGTTCTTC.

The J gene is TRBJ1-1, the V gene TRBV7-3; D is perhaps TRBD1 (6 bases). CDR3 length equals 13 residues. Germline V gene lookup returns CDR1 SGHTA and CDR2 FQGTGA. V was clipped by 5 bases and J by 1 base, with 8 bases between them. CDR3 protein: CASSGGQNTEAFF. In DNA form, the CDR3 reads TGTGCCAGCAGCGGGGGACAGAACACTGAAGCTTTCTTT.

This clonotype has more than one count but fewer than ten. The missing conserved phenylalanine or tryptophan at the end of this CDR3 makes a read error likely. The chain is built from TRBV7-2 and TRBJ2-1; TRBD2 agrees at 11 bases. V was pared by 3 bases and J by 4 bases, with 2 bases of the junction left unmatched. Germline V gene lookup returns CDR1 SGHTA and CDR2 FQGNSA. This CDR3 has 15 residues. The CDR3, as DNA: TGTGCCAGCAGCTTGGGACTAGCGGAATACAATGAGCAGTTCTCC. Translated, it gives CASSLGLAEYNEQFS.

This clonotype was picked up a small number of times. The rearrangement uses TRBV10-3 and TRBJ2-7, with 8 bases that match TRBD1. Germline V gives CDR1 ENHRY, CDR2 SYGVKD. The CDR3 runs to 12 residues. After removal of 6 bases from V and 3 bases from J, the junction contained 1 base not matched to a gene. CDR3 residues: CAISGTGYEQYF. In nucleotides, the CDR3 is TGTGCCATCAGCGGGACAGGCTACGAGCAGTACTTC.